This paragraph reports one TCR beta chain. There are many counts of this clonotype. Its cognate antigen has yet to be identified. No much larger clone is present one base from it, and per-base qualities are unavailable. The entry originates in a study of Graves' ophthalmopathy and Graves' hyperthyroidism (dated by TCRdb to 2016 to 2019). About the investigation overall: Peripheral blood was collected at initial diagnosis, before any treatment. For training and testing, the 95 to 100 patients in the discovery cohort were randomly divided in a 7:3 ratio. TCR beta repertoire signatures were used to distinguish Graves' ophthalmopathy from Graves' hyperthyroidism and to predict progression to ophthalmopathy. In total, over 130 blood samples were TCR-sequenced: 43 ophthalmopathy, some 72 hyperthyroidism and some 17 hyperthyroidism-to-ophthalmopathy patients. A discovery set of 90 to 100 patients (43 ophthalmopathy, approximately 58 stable hyperthyroidism) was enrolled to explore V-J signatures distinguishing ophthalmopathy from hyperthyroidism. T-cell repertoires of thyroid tissue and blood were compared in 5 or 6 hyperthyroidism patients. Following sampling, methimazole starting at 30 mg daily was administered to hyperthyroidism patients, and high-dose intravenous methylprednisolone was administered to ophthalmopathy patients. The independent validation cohort included about 19 hyperthyroidism patients plus 17 patients who later progressed from hyperthyroidism to ophthalmopathy.

The junction shows trimming of 1 base on V and 5 bases on J, and the gene matches do not reach 11 bases of it. The CDR3 runs 16 residues from the cysteine to the phenylalanine. This entry keeps only the CDR3 DNA: 48 bases, framed from base 1. CDR1 is given as GTSNPN and CDR2 as SVGIG, both from the germline V gene (reference sequence). Patients with ophthalmopathy had moderately to severely active disease, with a Clinical Activity Score of 3 or more, a NOSPECS grade of 4 or more, and a disease duration of less than 3 months. Patients with other autoimmune diseases, uncontrolled infections, pregnancy or lactation were excluded. Diagnosis was based on clinical symptoms, serum thyroxine, TRAb, thyroid ultrasound and orbital computed tomography. Ficoll-Paque density gradient centrifugation was used to isolate PBMCs from 8.5 to 10 ml of fresh peripheral blood. Trizol reagent was used to extract the total RNA, and its quality was then checked on an Agilent 2100 Bioanalyzer.

What the work shows at the level of the full study, not this receptor alone: In cross-validation, the 13-signature model distinguished ophthalmopathy from stable hyperthyroidism with 85% to 90% sensitivity and about 81% specificity, and in the test set the corresponding values were around 80% and 75%. Sample size was not statistically predetermined, and group allocation was not concealed from the investigators. In validation, the model predicted ophthalmopathy progression with nearly 71% sensitivity and approximately 72% specificity; roughly 12 predicted patients were CT-confirmed with GO in a median of approximately 6.2 months. Among expanded thyroid clonotypes with frequency above 0.001, most also showed up in blood, which suggests that blood repertoires may reflect the thyroid immune response.

For repertoire sequencing, TCR beta CDR3 regions were amplified from RNA transcripts. The first round of RT-PCR was done with HTBI primers and the Qiagen OneStep RT-PCR kit, and was followed by a second round of multiplex PCR, then size selection and purification. Libraries were sequenced paired-end with 100 bp reads on an Illumina HiSeq2000. On the study's bioinformatics: SOAPnuke was used to process the reads, throwing out any read that had adapters, had uncalled bases, had a mean Phred below 15, or lacked an exact constant-primer or identifier match. COPE v1.2.5 was used to merge high-quality paired reads. Each unique nucleotide sequence was treated as a clonotype, and MiTCR v1.1 was used to align the clonotypes to the IMGT TRB V, D and J references. Only V-J combinations with frequency above 0.0001 were analysed, covering approximately 99% of repertoires. A TCR clonal expansion and chaos score per V-J combination was defined as the ratio of F50 clonal expansion to chaos observed in the TCRdist matrix. Features were reduced by Welch's t-statistics and random forest to around 14 V-J combinations, which fed a naive Bayes classifier. Thyroid-blood repertoire similarity was quantified with the Morisita-Horn index. TCRdb's own reprocessing of the public reads used fastp at Q25 and MiXCR and kept productive beta chains. Rows are combined by CDR3 protein, so each entry shows the most common genes and DNA. The authors' filters were not applied to this entry. This sample lists under 250,000 distinct CDR3 sequences; less than 30% were detected once. About 8.2% of the sample is taken by the ten largest.

The TCR sequence derives from a man in his forties or fifties with Graves' ophthalmopathy. Donor details come from another sample of the same person, matched by shared clones. The source material was peripheral blood. Rearrangement joined TRBV30 to TRBJ2-5, with 9 bases aligning to TRBD2. The CDR3 is CAWSDMAGGPLETQYF. The bases read TGTGCCTGGAGTGACATGGCGGGAGGGCCCTTGGAGACCCAGTACTTC.